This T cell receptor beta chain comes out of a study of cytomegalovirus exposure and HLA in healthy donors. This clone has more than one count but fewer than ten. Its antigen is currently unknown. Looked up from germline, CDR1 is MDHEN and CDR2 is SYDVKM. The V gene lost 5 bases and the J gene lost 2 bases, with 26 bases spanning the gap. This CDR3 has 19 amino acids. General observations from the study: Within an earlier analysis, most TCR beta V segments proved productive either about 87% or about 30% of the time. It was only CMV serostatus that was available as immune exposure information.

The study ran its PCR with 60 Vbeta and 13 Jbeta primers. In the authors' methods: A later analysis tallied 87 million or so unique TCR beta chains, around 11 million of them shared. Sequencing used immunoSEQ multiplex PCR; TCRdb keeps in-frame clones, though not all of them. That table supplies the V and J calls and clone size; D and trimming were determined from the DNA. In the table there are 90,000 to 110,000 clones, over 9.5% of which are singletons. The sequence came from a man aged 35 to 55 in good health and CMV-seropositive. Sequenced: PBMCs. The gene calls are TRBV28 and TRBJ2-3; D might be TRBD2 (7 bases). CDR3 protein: CASSTPWSLGGLLTDTQYF. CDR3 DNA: TGTGCCAGCAGTACCCCGTGGTCCCTGGGGGGGCTACTCACAGATACGCAGTATTTT. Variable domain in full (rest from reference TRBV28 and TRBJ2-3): DVKVTQSSRYLVKRTGEKVFLECVQDMDHENMFWYRQDPGLGLRLIYFSYDVKMKEKGDIPEGYSVSREKKERFSLILESASTNQTSMYLCASSTPWSLGGLLTDTQYFGPGTRLTVL.